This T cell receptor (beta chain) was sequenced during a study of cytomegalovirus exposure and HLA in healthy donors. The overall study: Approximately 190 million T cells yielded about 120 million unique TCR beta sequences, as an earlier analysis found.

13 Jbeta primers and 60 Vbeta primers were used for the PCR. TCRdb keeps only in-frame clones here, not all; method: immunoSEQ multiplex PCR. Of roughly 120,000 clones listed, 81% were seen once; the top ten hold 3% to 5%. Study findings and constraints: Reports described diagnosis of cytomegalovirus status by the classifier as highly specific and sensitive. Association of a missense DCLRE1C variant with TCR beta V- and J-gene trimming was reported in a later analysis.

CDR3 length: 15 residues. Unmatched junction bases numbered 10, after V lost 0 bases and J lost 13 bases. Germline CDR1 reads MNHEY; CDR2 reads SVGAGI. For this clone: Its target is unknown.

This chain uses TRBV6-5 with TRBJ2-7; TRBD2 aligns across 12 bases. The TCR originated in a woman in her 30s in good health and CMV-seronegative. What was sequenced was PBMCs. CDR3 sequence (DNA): TGTGCCAGCAGTTACTCGCGGCTAGCGGGAGGGCCGGAATACTTC. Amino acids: CASSYSRLAGGPEYF.